This T cell receptor beta chain was found in a study of T cells expressing NK-cell markers. With the 5' RACE reads reprocessed, TCRdb shows one record per CDR3 protein and no DNA. Its clone listing holds 150,000 or so distinct CDR3 sequences. The CDR3 is 13 residues long. The chain has TRBV12-3 or TRBV12-4 and TRBJ1-2; TCRdb selects TRBD1, and the lack of DNA leaves this call unchecked. This sequence originates from a woman aged 45-60 years in good health. The sample consisted of blood T cells: a sorted CD56 or NKG2C T cell subset, CD4+ or CD8+ T cells, or bulk PBMC T cells (not recorded which). The chain's CDR3 is CASEGQGGYGYTF.